This section outlines one T cell receptor (beta chain) sequence together with its context. Original analysis: Reference gene primer amplification gave estimated nucleated cell counts. Here immunoSEQ multiplex PCR was the method, and the copy in TCRdb shows in-frame clones only, minus some. The V and J calls and the clone size are those of that table, but D and trimming were determined from the DNA. In the table there are about 150,000 clones, roughly 82% of which are singletons. This entry comes from a study of blood T cell repertoires in COVID-19. Study-level information: Acute-phase and convalescent COVID-19 samples originated in the United States, Italy and Spain. T cells, B-cell-depleted T cells, or PBMCs provided the cDNA or gDNA that served as material.

The V gene lost 8 bases and the J gene lost 5 bases, with 7 bases spanning the gap. This CDR3 contains 11 residues. Germline values: CDR1 LNHDA, CDR2 SQIVND (reference sequence). The gene calls are TRBV19 and TRBJ1-5; D remains unclear. This clonotype was obtained from a man aged 65 to 79 with acute or convalescent COVID-19. Sequenced material: peripheral blood. Here the CDR3 DNA reads TGTGCCAGTGGCGGGGATCAGCCCCAGCATTTT. It is translated as CASGGDQPQHF.